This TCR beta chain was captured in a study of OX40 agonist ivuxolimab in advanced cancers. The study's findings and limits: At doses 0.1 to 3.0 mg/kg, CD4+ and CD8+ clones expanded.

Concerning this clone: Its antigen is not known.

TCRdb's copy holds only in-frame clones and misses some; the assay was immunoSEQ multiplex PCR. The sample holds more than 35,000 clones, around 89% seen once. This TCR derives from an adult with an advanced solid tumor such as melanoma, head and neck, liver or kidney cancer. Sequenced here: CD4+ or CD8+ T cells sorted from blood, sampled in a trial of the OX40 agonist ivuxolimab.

The CDR3 region is CASSWEVGSTEAFF. The CDR3 DNA sequence: TGTGCCAGCAGCTGGGAGGTGGGGAGCACTGAAGCTTTCTTT. The chain carries TRBV5-4 and TRBJ1-1; no reliable D call. CDR3 length: 14 amino acids. Trimming shortened V by 3 bases and J by 4 bases, and 13 bases separated the two germline ends. Germline V gives CDR1 SGHNT, CDR2 YYREEE (reference sequence).